The 3 T cell receptor beta chains below all came from one sample that was sequenced in a study of T cell responses to AZD1222 COVID-19 vaccine (dated by TCRdb to the early 2020s). Sample time point, as interpreted from the label and publication: baseline before first vaccination. Library preparation employed the immunoSEQ multiplex PCR assay. This immuneACCESS table, as held by TCRdb, lists in-frame sequences with V and J called but not all clones. Of the missing ones, under half trace to an unresolved V gene in checked studies; the others have no known cause. The sample profile shows about 150,000 clones; 85% to 95% of them were found once. Together, the top ten hold 7.5% to 9.5% of the sample. Sequencing used peripheral blood, obtained on day 0 of AZD1222 vaccination. The receptors were sampled from an adult in good health.

V gene TRBV7-9 combines with J gene TRBJ2-2, with TRBD1 identical over 9 bases. Trimming at V came to 2 bases and at J to 7 bases, leaving 5 bases not matched to a gene. This CDR3 comprises 15 residues. Germline-derived CDR1 and CDR2 are SEHNR and FQNEAQ (reference sequence). In DNA form, the CDR3 reads TGTGCCAGCAGCTTACAAACAGGGGGCGTCGGGGAGCTGTTTTTT. Residues: CASSLQTGGVGELFF.

The genes are TRBV19 and TRBJ1-2, with TRBD1 matching 8 bases. This CDR3 has 17 amino acids. Per the germline V gene, CDR1 is LNHDA and CDR2 is SQIVND (reference sequence). Trimming took 8 bases from V and 5 from J; bases not matched to a gene: 19. The CDR3 region is CASSTVDREVYRYGYTF. CDR3 DNA sequence: TGTGCCAGTTCTACAGTGGACAGGGAGGTTTATAGGTATGGCTACACCTTC.

V usage is TRBV6-5 and J usage is TRBJ1-2; D may be TRBD1 (5 bases). Germline V lookup: CDR1 MNHEY, CDR2 SVGAGI. This CDR3 spans 13 amino acids. V was cut by 6 bases and J by 8 bases, with 16 bases left in between. CDR3 sequence reads: CASRIDSDRGYTF. CDR3 DNA: TGTGCCAGCAGGATTGACAGCGATAGGGGCTACACCTTC.